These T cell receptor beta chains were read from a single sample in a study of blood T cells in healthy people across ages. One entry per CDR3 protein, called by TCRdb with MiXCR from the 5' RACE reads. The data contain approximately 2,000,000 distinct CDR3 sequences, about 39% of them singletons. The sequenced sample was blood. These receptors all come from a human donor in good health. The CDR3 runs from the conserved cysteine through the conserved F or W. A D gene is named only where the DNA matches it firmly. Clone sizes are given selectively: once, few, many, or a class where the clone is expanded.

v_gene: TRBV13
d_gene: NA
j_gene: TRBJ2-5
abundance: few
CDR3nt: TGTGCCAGCAGCCAATCGGTGGGGTTACAGTACTTC
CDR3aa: CASSQSVGLQYF

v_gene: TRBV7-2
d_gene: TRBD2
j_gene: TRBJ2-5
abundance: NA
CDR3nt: TGTGCCAGCAGCTGGACGCTAGCGGGGGGACAAGAGACCCAGTACTTC
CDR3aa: CASSWTLAGGQETQYF

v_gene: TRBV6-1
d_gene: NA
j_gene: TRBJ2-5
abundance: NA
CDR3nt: TGTGCCAGCAGTAAAAGCAACGTCTACGACAGTCTCCAAGAGACCCAGTACTTC
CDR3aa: CASSKSNVYDSLQETQYF

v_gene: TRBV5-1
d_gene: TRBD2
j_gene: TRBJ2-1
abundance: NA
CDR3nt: TGCGCCAGCAGCTCGGAGGGGACTAGCGGGGTAGATGAGCAGTTCTTC
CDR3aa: CASSSEGTSGVDEQFF

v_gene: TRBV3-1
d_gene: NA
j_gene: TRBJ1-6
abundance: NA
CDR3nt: TGTGCCAGCAGCCGAGAGGACAGTAATTCACCCCTCCACTTT
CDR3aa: CASSREDSNSPLHF

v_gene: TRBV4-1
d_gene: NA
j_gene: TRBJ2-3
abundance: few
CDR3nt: TGCGCCAGCAGCCAAGCCCCCTCTGAAGATACGCAGTATTTT
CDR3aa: CASSQAPSEDTQYF

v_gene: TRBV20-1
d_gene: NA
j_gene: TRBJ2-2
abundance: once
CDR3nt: TGCAGTGCTAGACAGCCGGGACACCACACCGGGGAGCTGTTTTTT
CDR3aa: CSARQPGHHTGELFF

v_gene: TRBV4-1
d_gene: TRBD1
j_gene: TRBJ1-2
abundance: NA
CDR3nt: TGCGCCAGCAGCCACGACAGGGCTTATCCTAACTATGGCTACACCTTC
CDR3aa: CASSHDRAYPNYGYTF

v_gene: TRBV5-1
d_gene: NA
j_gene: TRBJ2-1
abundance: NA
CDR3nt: TGCGCCAGCAGCTTGTTGAGCCTGAATAACTACAATGAGCAGTTCTTC
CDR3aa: CASSLLSLNNYNEQFF

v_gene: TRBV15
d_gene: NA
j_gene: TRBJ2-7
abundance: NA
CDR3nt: TGTGCCACCAGCAGAGATGTGGGCGCCTACGAGCAGTACTTC
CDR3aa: CATSRDVGAYEQYF

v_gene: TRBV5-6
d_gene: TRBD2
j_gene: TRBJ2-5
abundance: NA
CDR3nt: TGTGCCAGCAGCATCCAATGGCGGGAGCAGTACTTC
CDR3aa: CASSIQWREQYF

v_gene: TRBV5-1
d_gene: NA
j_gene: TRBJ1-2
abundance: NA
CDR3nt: TGCGCCAGCAGCTTGATACAGGGTGGCGGCTACACCTTC
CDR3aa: CASSLIQGGGYTF

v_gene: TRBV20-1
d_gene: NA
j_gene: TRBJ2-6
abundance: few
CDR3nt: TGCAGTGCTAGCTTTTCTGGGGCCAACGTCCTGACTTTC
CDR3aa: CSASFSGANVLTF

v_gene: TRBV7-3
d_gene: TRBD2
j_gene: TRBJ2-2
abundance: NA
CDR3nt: TGTGCCAGCAGCTTATCAAGCGGGGAGAACACCGAGGAGCTGTTTTTT
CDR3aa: CASSLSSGENTEELFF

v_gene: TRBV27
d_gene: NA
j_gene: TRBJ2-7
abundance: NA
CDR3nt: TGTGCCAGCAGTTTAGGAAGGGCCAACGAGCAGTACTTC
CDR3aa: CASSLGRANEQYF

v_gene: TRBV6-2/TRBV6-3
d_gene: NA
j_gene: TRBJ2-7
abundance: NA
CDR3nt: TGTGCCAGCAGGGGGGGGCTGGCCCCGAAAACCTACGAGCAGTACTTC
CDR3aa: CASRGGLAPKTYEQYF

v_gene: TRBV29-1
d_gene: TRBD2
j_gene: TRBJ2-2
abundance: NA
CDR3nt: TGCAGCGTCGTTCTTAGCGGGGGGGCCGAGGATCTCGGGGAGCTGTTTTTT
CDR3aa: CSVVLSGGAEDLGELFF

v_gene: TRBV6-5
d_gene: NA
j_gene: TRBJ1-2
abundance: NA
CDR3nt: TGTGCCAGCAGTTACTCACAGGGCCATGGCCACACCTTC
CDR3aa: CASSYSQGHGHTF

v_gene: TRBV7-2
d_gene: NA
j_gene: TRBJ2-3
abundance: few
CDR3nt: TGTGCCAGCAGACTAACTAGCATGGTCACTGATACGCAGTATTTT
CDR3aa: CASRLTSMVTDTQYF

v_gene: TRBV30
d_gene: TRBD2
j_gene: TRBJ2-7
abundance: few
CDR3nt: TGTGCCTGGAGCTCCGGCGGGACTAGCTACGAGCAGTACTTC
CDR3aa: CAWSSGGTSYEQYF

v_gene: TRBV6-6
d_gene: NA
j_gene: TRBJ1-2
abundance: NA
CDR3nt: TGTGCCAGCAGTTACTCAAGGTCCTCCGGCGTAGGCTACACCTTC
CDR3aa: CASSYSRSSGVGYTF

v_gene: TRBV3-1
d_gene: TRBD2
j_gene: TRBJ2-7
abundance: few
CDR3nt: TGTGCCAGCAGTCGAACCCTAGCGGAACTATACGAGCAGTACTTC
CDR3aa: CASSRTLAELYEQYF

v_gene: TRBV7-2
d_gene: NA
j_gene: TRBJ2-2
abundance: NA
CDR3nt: TGTGCCAGCAGAAGGGACACCGGGGAGCTGTTTTTT
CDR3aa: CASRRDTGELFF

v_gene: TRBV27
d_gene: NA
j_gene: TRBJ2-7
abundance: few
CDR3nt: TGTGCCAGCAGTTCAGTCCCCGGACTCATCAACGAGCAGTACTTC
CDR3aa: CASSSVPGLINEQYF

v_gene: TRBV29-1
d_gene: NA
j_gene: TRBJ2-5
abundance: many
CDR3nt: TGCAGCGTTGAGGGACCTGAAGAGACCCAGTACTTC
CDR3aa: CSVEGPEETQYF

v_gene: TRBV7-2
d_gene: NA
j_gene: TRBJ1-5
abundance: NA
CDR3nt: TGTGCCAGCAGCTTATACAGGGCTTTAGGTCAGCCCCAGCATTTT
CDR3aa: CASSLYRALGQPQHF

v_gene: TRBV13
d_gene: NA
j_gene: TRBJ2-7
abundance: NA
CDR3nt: TGTGCCAGCAGCTTAATTAGGTACGACGAGCAGTACTTC
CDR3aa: CASSLIRYDEQYF

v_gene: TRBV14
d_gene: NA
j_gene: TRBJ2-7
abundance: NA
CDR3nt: TGTGCCAGCAGCAACCAGGGTTCCGGCGGCGAGCAGTACTTC
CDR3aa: CASSNQGSGGEQYF

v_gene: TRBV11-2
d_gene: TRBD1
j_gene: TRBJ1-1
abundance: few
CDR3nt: TGTGCCAGCAGACACGGGACAGTGGGACCCATGAACACTGAAGCTTTCTTT
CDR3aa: CASRHGTVGPMNTEAFF

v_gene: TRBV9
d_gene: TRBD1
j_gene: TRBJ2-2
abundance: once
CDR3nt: TGTGCCAGCAGCGTAGAAGGGACAGTGGCGAACACCGGGGAGCTGTTTTTT
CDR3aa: CASSVEGTVANTGELFF

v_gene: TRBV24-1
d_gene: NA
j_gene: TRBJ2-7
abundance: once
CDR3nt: TGTGCCACCAGTGATGGACGGGGCTACGAGCAGTACTTC
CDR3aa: CATSDGRGYEQYF

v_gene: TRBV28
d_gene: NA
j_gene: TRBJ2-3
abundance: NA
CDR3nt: TGTGCCAGCAGTTTATTAGGAGACCCCACGGCCACAGATACGCAGTATTTT
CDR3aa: CASSLLGDPTATDTQYF

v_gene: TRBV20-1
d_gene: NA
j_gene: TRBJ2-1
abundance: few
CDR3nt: TGCAGTGCTACCCAGGGGGGGATGGGGAATGAGCAGTTCTTC
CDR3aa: CSATQGGMGNEQFF

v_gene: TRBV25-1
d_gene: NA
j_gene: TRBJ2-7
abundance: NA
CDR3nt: TGTGCCAGCAGTGCCCTGGACAAAGGGTACGAGCAGTACTTC
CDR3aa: CASSALDKGYEQYF

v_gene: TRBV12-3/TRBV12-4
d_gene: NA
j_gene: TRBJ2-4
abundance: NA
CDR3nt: TGTGCCAGCATCTTCAGGGAGTCCTACAATGAGCAGTACTTC
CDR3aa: CASIFRESYNEQYF